Each of the 13 T cell receptor beta chains below was sequenced from the same sample in a study of blood T cell repertoires in COVID-19. Sequencing used immunoSEQ multiplex PCR; TCRdb keeps in-frame clones, though not all of them. The sample holds approximately 140,000 clones; 80% to 90% are singletons and the top ten take roughly 8%. Source material: peripheral blood. Receptors were obtained from a woman in her sixties or seventies with COVID-19, enrolled during active disease.

This clone was detected only once. The V and J genes are TRBV5-4 and TRBJ2-1; weak D call: TRBD1 (5 bases). V lost 2 bases and J lost 0, with 12 bases in between. Per the germline V gene, CDR1 is SGHNT and CDR2 is YYREEE (reference sequence). CDR3 size: 16 residues. The CDR3 reads CASSFTQGGSYNEQFF. The CDR3 bases are TGTGCCAGCAGCTTCACCCAGGGCGGCTCCTACAATGAGCAGTTCTTC.

This clone was counted once. V gene TRBV19 combines with J gene TRBJ2-3; 13 nucleotides agree with TRBD2. CDR1 is LNHDA and CDR2 is SQIVND in the germline V gene (reference sequence). The CDR3 covers 16 residues. With V trimmed by 3 bases and J by 4 bases, 4 bases remained unmatched. The CDR3 coding sequence is TGTGCCAGTAGTATGGGGACTAGCGGGGCGGCAGATACGCAGTATTTT. It codes for CASSMGTSGAADTQYF.

The rearrangement joins TRBV11-2 to TRBJ2-5; possibly TRBD2 for D (6 bases). The ends were cut back, 5 bases at V and 5 bases at J, with 15 bases in the middle. This CDR3 is 14 amino acids long. Germline CDR1 reads SGHAT; CDR2 reads FQNNGV. Written as DNA, the CDR3 is TGTGCCAGCAGCAATATAGGAGGAGGGGAGACCCAGTACTTC. Translation gives CASSNIGGGETQYF.

The gene calls are TRBV19 and TRBJ1-1; D not certain. Germline values: CDR1 LNHDA, CDR2 SQIVND (reference sequence). The length of the CDR3 is 15 residues. Trimming removed 1 base at V and 5 bases at J, with 14 bases between. The CDR3 loop reads CASSIGRGGGTEAFF. CDR3 in DNA: TGTGCCAGTAGTATAGGCCGGGGAGGAGGGACTGAAGCTTTCTTT.

The chain is built from TRBV20-1 and TRBJ1-6, with TRBD1 matching 7 bases. CDR3 size: 15 residues. Germline V lookup: CDR1 DFQATT, CDR2 SNEGSKA (reference sequence). The V and J ends lost 3 bases and 8 bases, in that order; junction bases with no gene match: 10. The CDR3 DNA reads as TGCAGTGCTAGTTCGACAGGGAATAGGGATTCACCCCTCCACTTT. Its protein is CSASSTGNRDSPLHF.

The chain carries TRBV9 and TRBJ1-3, with TRBD1 identical over 9 bases. The CDR3 contains 17 residues. The trim removed 0 bases at V and 3 bases at J, leaving 7 bases unmatched. Germline CDR1 reads SGDLS; CDR2 reads YYNGEE. DNA for the CDR3: TGTGCCAGCAGCGTAGATCCAGGGACAGGGTATGGAAACACCATATATTTT. Protein: CASSVDPGTGYGNTIYF. Combining the CDR3 with reference TRBV9 and TRBJ1-3 gives the whole variable domain DSGVTQTPKHLITATGQRVTLRCSPRSGDLSVYWYQQSLDQGLQFLIQYYNGEERAKGNILERFSAQQFPDLHSELNLSSLELGDSALYFCASSVDPGTGYGNTIYFGEGSWLTVV.

The CDR3 nucleotides are TGTGCCAGCAGTAGGAACGGGGGTCCGGTCGGCGAGCAGTACTTC. This encodes CASSRNGGPVGEQYF. The chain carries TRBV6-5 and TRBJ2-7, with D maybe TRBD2 (6 bases). Trimming took 5 bases from V and 6 from J, leaving 20 bases between them. This CDR3 contains 15 residues. Germline V gives CDR1 MNHEY, CDR2 SVGAGI.

In its sample, this clone was seen a few times. This sequence joins TRBV18 and TRBJ2-7; 8 bases are a match to TRBD1. Trimming cost V 4 bases and J 4 bases; bases outside gene matches: 6. Germline V gene lookup returns CDR1 KGHSH and CDR2 LQKENI. This CDR3 is 14 amino acids long. CDR3 bases: TGTGCCAGCTCACGGGCAGGGGGCGTTTACGAGCAGTACTTC. It is translated as CASSRAGGVYEQYF.

The chain employs TRBV19 and TRBJ2-7, with 7 bases that match TRBD1. From germline, CDR1 is LNHDA and CDR2 SQIVND (reference sequence). After removal of 1 base from V and 5 bases from J, the junction contained 11 bases not matched to a gene. The CDR3 is 16 residues long. The CDR3 bases are TGTGCCAGTAGTATAGTAGACGGGACAGTCCCCCACGAGCAGTACTTC. Residues: CASSIVDGTVPHEQYF.

This clone was counted a few times. V is TRBV14 and J is TRBJ1-4; 8 nucleotides line up with TRBD1. CDR1 is SGHDN, CDR2 FVKESK, per germline. V lost 4 bases, J lost 4 bases, and 14 bases stayed unmatched. This CDR3 is 18 amino acids long. The CDR3 spells CASSLWTGLIRGNEKLFF. In DNA form, the CDR3 reads TGTGCCAGCAGCCTATGGACAGGGTTGATTCGGGGTAATGAAAAACTGTTTTTT. The full variable domain, completed using reference TRBV14 and TRBJ1-4, is EAGVTQFPSHSVIEKGQTVTLRCDPISGHDNLYWYRRVMGKEIKFLLHFVKESKQDESGMPNNRFLAERTGGTYSTLKVQPAELEDSGVYFCASSLWTGLIRGNEKLFFGSGTQLSVL.

The V call is TRBV12-3 or TRBV12-4, the J call TRBJ1-1, with 9 bases identical to TRBD1. Losses at the gene ends were 6 bases for V and 12 bases for J; bases not matched to a gene: 11. CDR3 size: 13 residues. For the CDR3, the DNA is TGTGCCAGCAGAGCTACAGGGGGCGAGGTACCTTTCTTT. This encodes CASRATGGEVPFF.

V usage is TRBV18 and J usage is TRBJ2-3; D gene uncertain. Looked up from germline, CDR1 is KGHSH and CDR2 is LQKENI. The length of the CDR3 is 15 residues. Trimming removed 3 bases from V and 1 base from J, with 11 bases in between. The CDR3 nucleotides read TGTGCCAGCTCACCCCCAGGATTGGGCACAGATACGCAGTATTTT. This encodes CASSPPGLGTDTQYF.

J is TRBJ2-3 and V is TRBV6-5; the D gene is possibly TRBD1 (6 bases). Trimming cost V 3 bases and J 5 bases, with 15 bases left between them. This CDR3 contains 15 residues. Germline CDR1 is MNHEY and CDR2 is SVGAGI. CDR3 DNA sequence: TGTGCCAGCAGTTATGTGCGGACAGTCGGAGATACGCAGTATTTT. Its protein is CASSYVRTVGDTQYF.